This T cell receptor beta chain was identified during a study of blood T cell repertoires in COVID-19. Overall study: PBMCs, B-cell-depleted T cells, or T cells were the source of the cDNA or gDNA that made up the material.

Trimming cost V 10 bases and J 4 bases; bases outside gene matches: 8. Per the germline V gene, CDR1 is ENHRY and CDR2 is SYGVKD. This CDR3 contains 16 residues. Profiled with immunoSEQ multiplex PCR; TCRdb holds only in-frame clones, not every one. This table holds 200,000 to 300,000 clones, roughly 86% found once. The origin of this receptor is a man aged 35 to 55 who had recovered from COVID-19. The sequencing sample was made of peripheral blood. This sequence joins TRBV10-3 and TRBJ2-3; 16 bases agree with TRBD2. Written as DNA, the CDR3 is TGTGCCACACACGGGACTAGCGGGGGGGCCTCAGATACGCAGTATTTT. This encodes CATHGTSGGASDTQYF.